A selection of T cell receptor beta chains follows, all from one sample in a study of response to subunit inactivated influenza vaccine. TCRdb re-derived calls from the RT-PCR reads in MiXCR, one entry per CDR3 protein. This sample has hundreds of thousands of distinct CDR3 sequences, with over 11% found just once. Sample: PBMCs from blood, taken around two weeks before vaccination. These receptor sequences come from a middle-aged man who received an inactivated influenza vaccine. CDR3s include the opening cysteine and the closing phenylalanine or tryptophan.

CASSQEIGGARNQPQHF	TRBV4-3	TRBJ1-5
CASSRDRVSYEQYF	TRBV4-3	TRBJ2-7
CASSQATAGGYTF	TRBV5-1	TRBJ1-2
CSELAGGRGQETQYF	TRBV20-1	TRBJ2-5
CASSRDRVPETQYF	TRBV7-2	TRBJ2-5
CASSYGQSYNEQFF	TRBV6-5	TRBJ2-1
CASSPRIGKGSYNEQFF	TRBV14	TRBJ2-1
CASSQDQRGEGAQHF	TRBV4-1	TRBJ1-5
CASSYGGLAGSTGELFF	TRBV6-2/TRBV6-3	TRBJ2-2
CASRNGNTGELFF	TRBV2	TRBJ2-2
CASSQDAPQQGAYGYTF	TRBV14	TRBJ1-2